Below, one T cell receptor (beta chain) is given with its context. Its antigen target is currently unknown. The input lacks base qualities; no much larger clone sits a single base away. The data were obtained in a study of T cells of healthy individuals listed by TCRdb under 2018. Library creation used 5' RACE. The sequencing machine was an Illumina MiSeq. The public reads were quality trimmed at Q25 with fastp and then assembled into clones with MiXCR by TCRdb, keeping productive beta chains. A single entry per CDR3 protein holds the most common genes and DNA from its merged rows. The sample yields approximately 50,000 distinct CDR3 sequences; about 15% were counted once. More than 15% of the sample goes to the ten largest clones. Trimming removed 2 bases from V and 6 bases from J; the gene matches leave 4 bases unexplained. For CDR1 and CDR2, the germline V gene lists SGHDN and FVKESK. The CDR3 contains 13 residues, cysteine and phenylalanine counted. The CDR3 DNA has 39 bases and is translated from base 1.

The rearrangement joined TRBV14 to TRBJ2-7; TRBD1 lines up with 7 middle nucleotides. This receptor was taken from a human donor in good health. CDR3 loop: CASSQNRGTEQYF. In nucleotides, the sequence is TGTGCCAGCAGCCAAAACAGGGGAACCGAGCAGTACTTC.